This T cell receptor beta chain was documented in a study of early T cells in non-severe SARS-CoV-2 infection. As for the study in general: Chains from this unsorted whole-blood bulk RNA could not be paired.

This clonotype was seen more than once but under ten times. V shed 3 bases and J shed 2 bases, with 11 bases lying between them. This CDR3 contains 16 residues. Unique molecular identifiers were affixed to single, distinct cDNA molecules. TCRdb reanalysed the 5' RACE reads using MiXCR and keeps one entry per CDR3 protein. The table shows around 77,000 distinct CDR3 sequences, with about 15% occurring only once. The TCR sequence derives from an adult who was a healthcare worker with PCR-confirmed SARS-CoV-2 infection or an uninfected control (not recorded which). This specimen was whole blood, taken at baseline. The rearrangement joins TRBV12-3 or TRBV12-4 to TRBJ2-6, with TRBD1 as a possible D gene (6 bases). The chain's CDR3 is CASSFAGATGANVLTF. CDR3 DNA sequence: TGTGCCAGCAGTTTCGCAGGGGCGACTGGGGCCAACGTCCTGACTTTC.